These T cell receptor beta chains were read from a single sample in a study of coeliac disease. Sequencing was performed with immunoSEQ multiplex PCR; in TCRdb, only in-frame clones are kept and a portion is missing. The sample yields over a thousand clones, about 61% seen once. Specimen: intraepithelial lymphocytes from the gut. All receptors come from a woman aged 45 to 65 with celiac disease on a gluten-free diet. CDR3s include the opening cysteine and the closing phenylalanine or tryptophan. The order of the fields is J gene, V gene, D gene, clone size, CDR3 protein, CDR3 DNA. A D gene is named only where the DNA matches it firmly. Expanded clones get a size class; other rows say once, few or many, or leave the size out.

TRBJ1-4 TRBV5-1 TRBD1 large CASSTFPRGDRGQKGNEKLFF TGCGCCAGCAGCACATTCCCCCGTGGGGACAGGGGGCAGAAGGGTAATGAAAAACTGTTTTTT
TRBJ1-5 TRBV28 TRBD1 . CASRLGQGAYQPQHF TGTGCCAGCCGCCTGGGACAGGGGGCTTATCAGCCCCAGCATTTT
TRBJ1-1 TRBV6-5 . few CASKDNSEAFF TGTGCCAGCAAAGACAACTCTGAAGCTTTCTTT
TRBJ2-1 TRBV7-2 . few CASSLSQYNEQFF TGTGCCAGCAGCTTGTCCCAATACAATGAGCAGTTCTTC
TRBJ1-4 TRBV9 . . CASSVGGGNEKLFF TGTGCCAGCAGCGTAGGAGGTGGGAATGAAAAACTGTTTTTT
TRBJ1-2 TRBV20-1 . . CSATTAYGYTF TGCAGTGCGACGACAGCCTATGGCTACACCTTC
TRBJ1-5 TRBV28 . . CASSPGDGSNQPQHF TGTGCCAGCAGCCCCGGAGATGGTAGCAATCAGCCCCAGCATTTT
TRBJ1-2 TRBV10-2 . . CASRVANANYGYTF TGCGCCAGCAGAGTTGCGAACGCTAACTATGGCTACACCTTC
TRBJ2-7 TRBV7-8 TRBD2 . CASSSGLAGDEQYF TGTGCCAGCAGCTCGGGACTAGCGGGGGACGAGCAGTACTTC
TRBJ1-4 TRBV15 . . CATSRDRPFGEGEEKLFF TGTGCCACCAGCAGAGATCGCCCATTCGGGGAGGGCGAAGAAAAACTGTTTTTT
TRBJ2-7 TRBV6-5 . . CASSYSHLASYEQYF TGTGCCAGCAGTTACAGTCATCTAGCCTCCTACGAGCAGTACTTC
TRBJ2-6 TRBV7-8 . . CASSLLGLNSGANVLTF TGTGCCAGCAGCTTACTAGGTCTGAACTCTGGGGCCAACGTCCTGACTTTC
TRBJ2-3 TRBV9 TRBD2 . CASSVRPQSGGADTQYF TGTGCCAGCAGCGTACGCCCGCAGAGCGGGGGGGCAGATACGCAGTATTTT
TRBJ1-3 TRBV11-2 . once CASRVTGGNTIYF TGTGCCAGCAGGGTCACGGGGGGAAACACCATATATTTT
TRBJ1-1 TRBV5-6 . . CASSRRGYTEAFF TGTGCCAGCAGCCGACGGGGGTACACTGAAGCTTTCTTT
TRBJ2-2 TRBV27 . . CASSSLGLGELFF TGTGCCAGCTCGTCCCTGGGACTCGGGGAGCTGTTTTTT
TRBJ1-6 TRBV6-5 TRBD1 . CASNPTGVGSPLHF TGTGCCAGCAATCCGACAGGGGTTGGATCACCCCTCCACTTT
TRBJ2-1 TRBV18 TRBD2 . CASSPSGGNEQFF TGTGCCAGCTCACCGTCGGGGGGCAATGAGCAGTTCTTC
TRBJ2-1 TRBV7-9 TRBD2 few CASSSNLAGESYNEQFF TGTGCCAGCAGCTCTAATTTAGCGGGGGAGAGCTACAATGAGCAGTTCTTC
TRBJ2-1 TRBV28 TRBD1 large CASRPGQGVHEQFF TGTGCCAGCAGGCCGGGACAGGGAGTTCATGAGCAGTTCTTC
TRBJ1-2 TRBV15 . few CATSVTGMGGYTF TGTGCCACCAGCGTCACAGGGATGGGAGGCTACACCTTC
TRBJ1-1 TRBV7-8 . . CASSPWGRESTEAFF TGTGCCAGCAGCCCCTGGGGCAGGGAAAGCACTGAAGCTTTCTTT
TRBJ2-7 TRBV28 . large CASSLPGTVRIPYEQYF TGTGCCAGCAGTTTGCCAGGGACTGTTCGTATTCCCTACGAGCAGTACTTC
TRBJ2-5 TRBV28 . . CASSLSSGQETQYF TGTGCCAGCAGTTTAAGCAGCGGACAAGAGACCCAGTACTTC
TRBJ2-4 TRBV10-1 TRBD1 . CASSGTGDLAKNIQYF TGCGCCAGCAGCGGGACAGGGGACCTAGCCAAAAACATTCAGTACTTC
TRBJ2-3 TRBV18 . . CASSRLQGNTDTQYF TGTGCCAGCTCGCGCTTGCAGGGGAACACAGATACGCAGTATTTT
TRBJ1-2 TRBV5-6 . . CASSLPGVHGYTF TGTGCCAGCAGCTTGCCGGGGGTCCACGGCTACACCTTC
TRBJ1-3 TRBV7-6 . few CASSFLTGGPPAPNTIYF TGTGCCAGCAGCTTTCTAACAGGAGGGCCCCCGGCTCCGAACACCATATATTTT
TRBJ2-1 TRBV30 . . CAWSVVTYANEQFF TGTGCCTGGAGTGTTGTTACTTATGCTAATGAGCAGTTCTTC
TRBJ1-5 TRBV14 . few CASSQEGQGCQPQHF TGTGCCAGCAGCCAAGAAGGGCAGGGGTGTCAGCCCCAGCATTTT
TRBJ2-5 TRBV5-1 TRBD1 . CASSLGIQGGETQYF TGCGCCAGCAGCTTGGGGATACAGGGGGGAGAGACCCAGTACTTC
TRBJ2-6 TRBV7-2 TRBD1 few CASSFLRDRVFSGANVLTF TGTGCCAGCAGCTTCCTCCGGGACAGGGTCTTCTCTGGGGCCAACGTCCTGACTTTC
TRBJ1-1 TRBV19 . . CASSITGWNTEAFF TGTGCCAGTAGTATAACAGGCTGGAACACTGAAGCTTTCTTT
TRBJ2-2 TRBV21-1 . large CASSKEKNLAENTGELFF TGTGCCAGCAGCAAAGAAAAGAACCTGGCGGAGAACACCGGGGAGCTGTTTTTT
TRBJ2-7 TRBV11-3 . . CASSLDEGDEQYF TGTGCCAGCAGCTTAGATGAAGGGGACGAGCAGTACTTC
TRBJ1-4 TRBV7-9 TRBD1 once CASSTGQGEKLFF TGTGCCAGCAGCACGGGACAGGGCGAAAAACTGTTTTTT
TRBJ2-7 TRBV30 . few CAWSVVAEQYF TGTGCCTGGAGTGTAGTAGCCGAGCAGTACTTC
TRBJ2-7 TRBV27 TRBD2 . CASSPLGSGGAEQYF TGTGCCAGCAGTCCCCTGGGTAGCGGGGGGGCCGAGCAGTACTTC
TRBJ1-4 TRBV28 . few CASSARVWEKLFF TGTGCCAGCAGTGCCAGGGTATGGGAAAAACTGTTTTTT
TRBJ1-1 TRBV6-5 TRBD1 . CATLTGVMGTEAFF TGTGCCACCTTAACAGGGGTTATGGGCACTGAAGCTTTCTTT
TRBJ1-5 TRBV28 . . CASSLTGRYQPQHF TGTGCCAGCAGTTTAACAGGGAGATATCAGCCCCAGCATTTT
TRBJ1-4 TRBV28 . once CAVLRQDEKLFF TGTGCCGTACTCCGACAGGATGAAAAACTGTTTTTT
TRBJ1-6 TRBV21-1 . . CASSPGVGGRKNSPLHF TGTGCCAGCAGCCCAGGCGTAGGGGGCAGGAAAAATTCACCCCTCCACTTT
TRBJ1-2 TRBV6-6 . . CASLGEGDYTF TGTGCCAGCTTAGGGGAAGGCGACTACACCTTC
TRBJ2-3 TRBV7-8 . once CASSLAQGWTDTQYF TGTGCCAGCAGCTTAGCTCAGGGTTGGACAGATACGCAGTATTTT
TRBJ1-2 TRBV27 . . CASSPRLLWGYTF TGTGCCAGCAGTCCCAGACTCCTCTGGGGCTACACCTTC
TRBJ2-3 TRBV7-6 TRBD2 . CASSLLAGGPTDTQYF TGTGCCAGCAGCTTATTAGCGGGGGGGCCCACAGATACGCAGTATTTT
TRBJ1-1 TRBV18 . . CASSKGHRSNTEAFF TGTGCCAGCTCAAAGGGACACAGGAGCAACACTGAAGCTTTCTTT
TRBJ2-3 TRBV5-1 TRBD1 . CASSATGSSTDTQYF TGCGCCAGCAGCGCGACAGGGTCATCCACAGATACGCAGTATTTT
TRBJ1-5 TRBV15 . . CATSPGRRRNQPQHF TGTGCCACCAGCCCAGGCCGGCGCCGCAATCAGCCCCAGCATTTT
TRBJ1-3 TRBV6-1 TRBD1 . CASRAHRGSLGTIYF TGTGCCAGCAGAGCCCACAGGGGATCGTTGGGCACCATATATTTT
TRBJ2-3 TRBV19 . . CASSIVPADTQYF TGTGCCAGTAGTATAGTGCCGGCAGATACGCAGTATTTT
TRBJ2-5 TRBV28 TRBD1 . CASSFLLGQGKETQYF TGTGCCAGCAGTTTTTTGTTGGGACAGGGGAAAGAGACCCAGTACTTC
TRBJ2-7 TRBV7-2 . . CASSLGADSSYEQYF TGTGCCAGCAGCTTAGGAGCGGATAGCTCCTACGAGCAGTACTTC
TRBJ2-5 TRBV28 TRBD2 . CASTLAGLQETQYF TGTGCCAGTACCCTAGCGGGGCTACAAGAGACCCAGTACTTC
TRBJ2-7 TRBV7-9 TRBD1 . CASSSDRGIDEQYF TGTGCCAGCAGTTCCGACAGGGGGATCGACGAGCAGTACTTC
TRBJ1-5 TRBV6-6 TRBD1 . CASRDRENQPQHF TGTGCCAGCAGGGACAGGGAAAATCAGCCCCAGCATTTT
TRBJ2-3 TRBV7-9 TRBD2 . CASSLLLAGGTDTQYF TGTGCCAGCAGCCTACTCCTAGCGGGCGGCACAGATACGCAGTATTTT
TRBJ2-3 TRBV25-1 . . CASRDSGDTQYF TGTGCCAGCAGGGACAGCGGCGATACGCAGTATTTT
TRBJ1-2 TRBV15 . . CATSRDRANYGYTF TGTGCCACCAGCAGAGACAGGGCCAACTATGGCTACACCTTC